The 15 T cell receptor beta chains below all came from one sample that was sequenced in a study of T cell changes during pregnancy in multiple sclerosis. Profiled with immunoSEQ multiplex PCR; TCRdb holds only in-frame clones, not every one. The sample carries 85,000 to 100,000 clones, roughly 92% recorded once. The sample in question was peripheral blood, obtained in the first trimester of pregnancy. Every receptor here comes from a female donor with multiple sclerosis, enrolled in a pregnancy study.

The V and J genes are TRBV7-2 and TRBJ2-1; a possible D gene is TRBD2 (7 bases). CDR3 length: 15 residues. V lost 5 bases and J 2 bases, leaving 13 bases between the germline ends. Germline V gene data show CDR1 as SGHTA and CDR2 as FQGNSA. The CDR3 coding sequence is TGTGCCAGCAGCCCTGGAGGGGGGGCCTACAATGAGCAGTTCTTC. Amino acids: CASSPGGGAYNEQFF. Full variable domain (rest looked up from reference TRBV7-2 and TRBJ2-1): GAGVSQSPSNKVTEKGKDVELRCDPISGHTALYWYRQSLGQGLEFLIYFQGNSAPDKSGLPSDRFSAERTGGSVSTLTIQRTQQEDSAVYLCASSPGGGAYNEQFFGPGTRLTVL.

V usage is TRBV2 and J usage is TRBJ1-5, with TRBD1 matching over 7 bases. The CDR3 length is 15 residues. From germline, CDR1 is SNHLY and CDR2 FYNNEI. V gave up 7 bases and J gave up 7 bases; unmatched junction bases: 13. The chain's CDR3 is CASTYRGESEQPQHF. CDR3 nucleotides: TGTGCCAGCACATACAGGGGCGAGTCCGAGCAGCCCCAGCATTTT.

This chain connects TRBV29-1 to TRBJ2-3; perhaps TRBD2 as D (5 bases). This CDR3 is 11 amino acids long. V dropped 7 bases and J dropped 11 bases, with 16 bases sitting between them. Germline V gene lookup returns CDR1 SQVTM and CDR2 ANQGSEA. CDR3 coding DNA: TGCAGCGCCCGGGCCGGGAATGGGCAGTATTTT. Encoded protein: CSARAGNGQYF.

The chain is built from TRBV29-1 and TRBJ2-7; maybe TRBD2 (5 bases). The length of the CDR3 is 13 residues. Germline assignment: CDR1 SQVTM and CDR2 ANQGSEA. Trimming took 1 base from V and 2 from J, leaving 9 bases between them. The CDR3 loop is CSVEGEKPYEQYF. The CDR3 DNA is TGCAGCGTTGAAGGGGAGAAACCCTACGAGCAGTACTTC.

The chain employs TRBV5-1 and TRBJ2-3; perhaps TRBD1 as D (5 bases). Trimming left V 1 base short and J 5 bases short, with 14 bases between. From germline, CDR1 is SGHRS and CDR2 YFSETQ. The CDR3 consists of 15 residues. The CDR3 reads CASSLPVGLQDTQYF. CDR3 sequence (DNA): TGCGCCAGCAGCTTGCCGGTGGGGCTTCAAGATACGCAGTATTTT.

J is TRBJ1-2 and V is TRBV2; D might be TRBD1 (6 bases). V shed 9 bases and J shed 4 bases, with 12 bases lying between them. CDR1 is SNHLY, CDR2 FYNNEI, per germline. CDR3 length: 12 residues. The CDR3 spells CASRTAVYGYTF. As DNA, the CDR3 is TGTGCCAGTAGGACAGCGGTCTATGGCTACACCTTC.

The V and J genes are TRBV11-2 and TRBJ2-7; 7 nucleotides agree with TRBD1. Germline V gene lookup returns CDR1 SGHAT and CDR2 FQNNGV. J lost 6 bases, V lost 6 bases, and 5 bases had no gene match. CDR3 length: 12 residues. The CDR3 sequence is CASSRGLGEQYF. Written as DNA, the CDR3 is TGTGCCAGCAGTAGGGGGCTAGGCGAGCAGTACTTC.

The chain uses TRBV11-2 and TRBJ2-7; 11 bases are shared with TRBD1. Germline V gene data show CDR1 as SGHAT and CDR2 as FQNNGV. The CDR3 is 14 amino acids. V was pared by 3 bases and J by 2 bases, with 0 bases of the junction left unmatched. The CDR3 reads CASSLGQGAYEQYF. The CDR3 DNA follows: TGTGCCAGCAGCTTGGGACAGGGGGCCTACGAGCAGTACTTC.

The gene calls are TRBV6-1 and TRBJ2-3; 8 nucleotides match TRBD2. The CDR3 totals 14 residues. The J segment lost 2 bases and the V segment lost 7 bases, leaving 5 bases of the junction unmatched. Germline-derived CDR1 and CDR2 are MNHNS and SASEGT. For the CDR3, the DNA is TGTGCCAGCACCGGGGGGGAGTTCACAGATACGCAGTATTTT. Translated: CASTGGEFTDTQYF.

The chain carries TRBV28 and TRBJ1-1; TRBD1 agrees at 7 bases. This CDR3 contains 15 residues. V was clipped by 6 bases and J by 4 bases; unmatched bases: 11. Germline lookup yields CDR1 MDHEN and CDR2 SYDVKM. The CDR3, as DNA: TGTGCCAGCAGGTTCCGTCAGGGGGTCTTCACTGAAGCTTTCTTT. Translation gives CASRFRQGVFTEAFF.

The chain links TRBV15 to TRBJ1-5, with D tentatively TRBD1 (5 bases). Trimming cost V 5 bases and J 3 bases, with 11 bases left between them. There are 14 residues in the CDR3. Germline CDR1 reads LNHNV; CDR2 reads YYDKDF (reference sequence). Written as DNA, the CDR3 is TGTGCCACCAGCTCTCGGGGGATCAATCAGCCCCAGCATTTT. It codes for CATSSRGINQPQHF.

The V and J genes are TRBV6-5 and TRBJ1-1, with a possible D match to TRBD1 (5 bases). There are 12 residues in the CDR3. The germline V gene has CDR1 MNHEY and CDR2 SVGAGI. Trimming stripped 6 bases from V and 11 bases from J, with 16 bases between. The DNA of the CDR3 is TGTGCCAGCAGCTACAAGGGAGGGACGGCTTTCTTT. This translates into CASSYKGGTAFF.

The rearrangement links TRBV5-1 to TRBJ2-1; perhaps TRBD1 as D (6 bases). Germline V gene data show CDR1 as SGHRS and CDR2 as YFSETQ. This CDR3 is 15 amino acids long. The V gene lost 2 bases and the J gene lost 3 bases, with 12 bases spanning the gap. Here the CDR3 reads CASSFSGDGYNEQFF. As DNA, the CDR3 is TGCGCCAGCAGCTTCTCAGGGGATGGCTACAATGAGCAGTTCTTC.

The CDR3 protein is CAISEVTGTGGSGYTF. CDR3 bases: TGTGCCATCAGTGAGGTCACCGGGACAGGGGGCTCTGGCTACACCTTC. The rearrangement joins TRBV10-3 to TRBJ1-2; 12 bases fit TRBD1. Trimming cost V 2 bases and J 7 bases; bases outside gene matches: 8. CDR1 and CDR2 from the germline V gene are ENHRY and SYGVKD. The CDR3 runs 16 residues.

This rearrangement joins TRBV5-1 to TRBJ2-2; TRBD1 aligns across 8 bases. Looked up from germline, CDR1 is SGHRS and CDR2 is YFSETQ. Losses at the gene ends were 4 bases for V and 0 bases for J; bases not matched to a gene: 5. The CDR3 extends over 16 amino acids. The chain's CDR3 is CASSLAGQANTGELFF. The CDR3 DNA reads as TGCGCCAGCAGCCTCGCGGGACAGGCGAACACCGGGGAGCTGTTTTTT.